The 11 T cell receptor beta chains below come from one sample, sequenced in a study of PD-1 blockade in classical Hodgkin lymphoma. The sample's time point: cycle 4 day 1 (C4D1), after five to seven weeks of nivolumab. Brentuximab vedotin exposure varied, and every patient relapsed after autologous stem cell transplantation. The CD4+ T cells used were purified from thawed PBMCs through magnetic negative selection. Some clones are missing from TCRdb's copy, which holds only in-frame ones; the method was immunoSEQ multiplex PCR. The data hold 29,000 or so clones, with approximately 78% observed a single time. The specimen was CD4+ T cells from blood, collected before the fourth cycle of nivolumab. The receptors come from a human donor with classical Hodgkin lymphoma.

The table lists this clone with a count of one. V is TRBV7-9 and J is TRBJ2-2; no reliable D call. Trimming removed 6 bases from V and 0 bases from J, with 17 bases in between. The CDR3 length is 17 residues. The germline V gene encodes CDR1 SEHNR and CDR2 FQNEAQ (reference sequence). CDR3 protein: CASSPERGLANTGELFF. In DNA, the CDR3 is TGTGCCAGCAGTCCGGAACGTGGCTTAGCGAACACCGGGGAGCTGTTTTTT.

The chain recombines TRBV5-1 with TRBJ2-2, with 10 bases aligning to TRBD2. The CDR3 spans 15 residues. In germline, CDR1 is SGHRS, CDR2 YFSETQ. After removal of 5 bases from V and 7 bases from J, the junction contained 8 bases not matched to a gene. The CDR3 bases are TGCGCCAGCAGACCTCTAGCGGGGGTAATCGGGGAGCTGTTTTTT. Translation gives CASRPLAGVIGELFF. The full variable domain, rest sourced from reference TRBV5-1 and TRBJ2-2, is KAGVTQTPRYLIKTRGQQVTLSCSPISGHRSVSWYQQTPGQGLQFLFEYFSETQRNKGNFPGRFSGRQFSNSRSEMNVSTLELGDSALYLCASRPLAGVIGELFFGEGSRLTVL.

The V and J genes are TRBV5-1 and TRBJ1-2; 7 positions agree with TRBD1. From germline, CDR1 is SGHRS and CDR2 YFSETQ. With V trimmed by 4 bases and J by 8 bases, 14 bases remained unmatched. The CDR3 consists of 15 residues. As DNA, the CDR3 is TGCGCCAGCAGCCCTGACAGGGTCGGGAGCGCGGGCTACACCTTC. Its protein is CASSPDRVGSAGYTF.

This clone was detected a few times. The V gene is TRBV11-2, the J gene TRBJ1-1, with a weak D call TRBD1 (5 bases). The CDR3 sequence is 16 residues long. V lost 3 bases to trimming and J lost 2 bases, with 16 bases between them. Germline lookup yields CDR1 SGHAT and CDR2 FQNNGV. The CDR3 loop reads CASSFPPGGANTEAFF. In nucleotides, the CDR3 is TGTGCCAGCAGCTTCCCCCCGGGAGGGGCCAACACTGAAGCTTTCTTT.

The chain has TRBV30 and TRBJ2-3; maybe TRBD1 (6 bases). Germline CDR1 is GTSNPN and CDR2 is SVGIG (reference sequence). The CDR3 runs to 18 residues. The ends were cut back, 1 base at V and 0 bases at J, with 20 bases in the middle. The CDR3: CAWSEITSWTASTDTQYF. CDR3 coding DNA: TGTGCCTGGAGTGAAATTACCTCTTGGACAGCTAGCACAGATACGCAGTATTTT.

This clone was counted once. The chain carries TRBV4-1 and TRBJ1-1; D gene unclear. Per germline, CDR1 MGHRA and CDR2 YSYEKL. The CDR3 loop spans 14 amino acids. The germline V and J ends were trimmed by 8 bases and 3 bases, with 16 bases remaining between them. The CDR3 nucleotides are TGCGCCAGCTATAAAATCGGGCAGGACACTGAAGCTTTCTTT. This translates into CASYKIGQDTEAFF.

The chain joins TRBV6-1 to TRBJ1-6, with D possibly being TRBD1 (5 bases). The CDR3 runs 14 residues. Germline assignment: CDR1 MNHNS and CDR2 SASEGT. Trimming removed 8 bases from V and 10 bases from J, with 18 bases in between. CDR3 residues: CASGPGLGPSPLHF. The CDR3 DNA follows: TGTGCCAGCGGACCGGGACTCGGTCCGTCACCCCTCCACTTT.

This clone was found once. CDR3 coding DNA: TGTGCCAGCAGCCCCGATCCGGTGGTTAGAGCTTTCTTT. It translates to CASSPDPVVRAFF. This chain links TRBV9 with TRBJ1-1; D is unclear. Germline loops: CDR1 SGDLS, CDR2 YYNGEE. V lost 4 bases, J lost 10 bases, and 17 bases lay in between. This CDR3 has 13 residues.

The chain carries TRBV29-1 and TRBJ1-2, with D unresolved. Trimming shortened V by 4 bases and J by 12 bases, and 15 bases separated the two germline ends. Germline V gene data show CDR1 as SQVTM and CDR2 as ANQGSEA. The CDR3 has 11 amino acids. The CDR3 region is CSVAARHLHTF. The CDR3 DNA reads TGCAGCGTTGCCGCCCGGCATCTACACACCTTC. The full variable domain, with the rest looked up from reference TRBV29-1 and TRBJ1-2, is SAVISQKPSRDICQRGTSLTIQCQVDSQVTMMFWYRQQPGQSLTLIATANQGSEATYESGFVIDKFPISRPNLTFSTLTVSNMSPEDSSIYLCSVAARHLHTFGSGTRLTVV.

The CDR3 DNA follows: TGCGCCAGCAGCTTGGAGCCCAGAGGCGGCTACGAGCAGTACTTC. It yields the protein CASSLEPRGGYEQYF. The chain is built from TRBV5-1 and TRBJ2-7, with D unclear. The CDR3 runs 15 residues. V lost 0 bases and J 3 bases, leaving 13 bases between the germline ends. CDR1 is SGHRS and CDR2 is YFSETQ in the germline V gene. The full variable domain, completed using reference TRBV5-1 and TRBJ2-7, is KAGVTQTPRYLIKTRGQQVTLSCSPISGHRSVSWYQQTPGQGLQFLFEYFSETQRNKGNFPGRFSGRQFSNSRSEMNVSTLELGDSALYLCASSLEPRGGYEQYFGPGTRLTVT.

This sequence joins TRBV5-1 and TRBJ2-7; D is undetermined. The CDR3 runs 14 residues. V lost 0 bases to trimming and J lost 1 base, with 8 bases between them. CDR1 and CDR2 from the germline V gene are SGHRS and YFSETQ. CDR3 DNA: TGCGCCAGCAGCTTGGCAGAATTTTCCTACGAGCAGTACTTC. Translating gives CASSLAEFSYEQYF.